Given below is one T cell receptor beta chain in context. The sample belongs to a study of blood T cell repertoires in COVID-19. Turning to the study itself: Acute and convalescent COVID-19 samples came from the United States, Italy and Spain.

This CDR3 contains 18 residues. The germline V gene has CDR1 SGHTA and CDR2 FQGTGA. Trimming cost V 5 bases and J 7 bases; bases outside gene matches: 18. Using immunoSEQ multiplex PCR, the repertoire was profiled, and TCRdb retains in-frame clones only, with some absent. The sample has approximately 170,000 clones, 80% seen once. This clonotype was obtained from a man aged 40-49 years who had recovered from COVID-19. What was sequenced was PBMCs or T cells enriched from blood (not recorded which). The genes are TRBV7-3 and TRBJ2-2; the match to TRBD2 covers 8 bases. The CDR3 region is CASSPGVGSGGTDGELFF. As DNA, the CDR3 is TGTGCCAGCAGCCCCGGCGTAGGCAGCGGGGGTACTGACGGGGAGCTGTTTTTT.